This TCR beta chain derives from a study of vaccination effects on CD4 cells after COVID-19 (dated by TCRdb to between 2022 and 2023). Background for the entire study: Each participant received two doses of an mRNA SARS-CoV-2 vaccine, either BNT162b2 or mRNA-1273. Cultures from other donors in the study were sequenced with the Oncomine TCR Beta short-read assay on an Illumina iSeq 100. SARS-CoV-2 spike-specific CD4+ TCR repertoires were compared before and after mRNA vaccination in COVID-19 convalescent patients and in infection-naive vaccine recipients. The full study included around ten COVID-19 convalescent patients and several SARS-CoV-2-naive healthy vaccine recipients. Beyond this particular receptor, the publication reports: Among healthy vaccine recipients, nearly all vaccine-induced clones were SARS-CoV-2 mono-reactive, and only 1 of 255 was cross-reactive with common cold coronaviruses. The study was limited by a small number of convalescent patients, and early post-infection timepoints were lacking. Clones induced by infection and clones induced by vaccination both contracted markedly at late timepoints after vaccination, which fits with T cell responses waning over time.

In the ViraFEST assay, PBMC were stimulated with viral peptide pools, and TCR sequencing was then used to find antigen-specific CD4+ T cell clonotypes based on their expansion. After around 10 days of culture, CD4+ T cells were isolated with the EasySep CD4+ T cell isolation kit. The absence of prior SARS-CoV-2 infection in healthy vaccine recipients was confirmed by negative nucleocapsid antibodies before and after vaccination. Each well held over 1.5 million PBMC cultured in IMDM containing about 5.4% human AB serum, 9 to 10 IU/ml IL-2 and gentamicin, along with roughly 10 ug/ml peptides. Half of the culture medium was replaced with fresh IL-2-containing medium on days 3 and 7. Each peptide stimulation condition was cultured in triplicate wells unless otherwise noted. PBMC were separated from whole blood using Ficoll-Paque Plus gradient centrifugation and were then either cryopreserved at -140C or used fresh. Overlapping peptide pools spanned the spike proteins of SARS-CoV-2 and the common cold coronaviruses HCoV-NL63, HCoV-OC43 and HCoV-229E. Genomic DNA was extracted from cultured CD4+ T cells with the QIAamp micro DNA kit.

CDR1 is given as LNHDA and CDR2 as SQIVND, both from the germline V gene (reference sequence). Between the V and J ends, shortened by 5 bases and 2 bases respectively, the junction contains 10 bases. The CDR3, cysteine through phenylalanine, is 14 amino acids long. Here the CDR3 DNA is all that survives: 42 bases in frame from base 1. The library was obtained by the immunoSEQ multiplex PCR assay. TCR beta CDR3 sequencing was performed on DNA from the cultured, isolated CD4+ T cells. The authors' pipeline ran thus. Non-productive TCR sequences were removed, reads were trimmed to the CDR3 region, and CDR3s of at least 7 amino acids were retained. The MANAFEST web app was used to identify antigen-specific clonotypes by comparing expansion in peptide wells with expansion in reference cultures. For clones to be considered positive, expansion at FDR<0.05 versus reference and all other wells, an odds ratio above 5, and a frequency above 0.1% in two replicate wells were required. Clonotypes significantly expanded in SARS-CoV-2 spike wells and in at least one common cold coronavirus spike condition were defined as cross-reactive. CDR3 similarity was assessed by Levenshtein distance with the stringdist R package, and unrooted trees were built with ape in R 3.6.1. This is the immuneACCESS table as TCRdb keeps it, with only in-frame sequences that have V and J called. A part of the clones is gone; compared with another copy, unresolved V genes explain less than half, and the rest is unexplained. V, J and clone size are those of that table, while D and trimming were read from the DNA. The sample includes 50,000 to 60,000 clones, with more than 60% observed a single time. Jointly, the top ten make up about 16% of the sample.

Concerning this clone: This clone's antigen is unknown. Base qualities are not recorded, but no much larger clone differs from it by a single base.

This sequence was found in a human donor who received a COVID-19 vaccine. The chain links TRBV19 with TRBJ1-5; TRBD1 could be the D gene, as 6 bases match. Sequenced here: CD4+ T cells from PBMCs cultured with SARS-CoV-2 spike peptides, sampled before COVID-19 vaccination. In light of the paper, this sample's cell subset or site label describes: SARS-CoV-2 spike overlapping peptide pool stimulation. This receptor carries the CDR3 CASSLGGGNQPQHF. The DNA is TGTGCCAGTAGTCTAGGGGGGGGCAATCAGCCCCAGCATTTT.